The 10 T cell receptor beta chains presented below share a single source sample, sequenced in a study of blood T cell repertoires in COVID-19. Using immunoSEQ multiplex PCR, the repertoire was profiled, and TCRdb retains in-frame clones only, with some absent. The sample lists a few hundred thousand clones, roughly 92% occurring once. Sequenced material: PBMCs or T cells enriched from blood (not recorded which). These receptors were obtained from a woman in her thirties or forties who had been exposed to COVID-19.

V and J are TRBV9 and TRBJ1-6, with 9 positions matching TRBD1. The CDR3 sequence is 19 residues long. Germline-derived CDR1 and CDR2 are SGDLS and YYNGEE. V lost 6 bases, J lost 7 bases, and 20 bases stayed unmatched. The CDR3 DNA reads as TGTGCCAGCACCCCTGGGTCTGTACCGGGACAGGGTCACAATTCACCCCTCCACTTT. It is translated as CASTPGSVPGQGHNSPLHF.

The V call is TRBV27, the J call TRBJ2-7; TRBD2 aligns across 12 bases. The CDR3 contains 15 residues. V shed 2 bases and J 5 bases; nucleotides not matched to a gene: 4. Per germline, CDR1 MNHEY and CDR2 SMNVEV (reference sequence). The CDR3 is CASSLLAGGPNEQYF. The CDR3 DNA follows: TGTGCCAGCAGTTTACTAGCGGGAGGGCCTAACGAGCAGTACTTC.

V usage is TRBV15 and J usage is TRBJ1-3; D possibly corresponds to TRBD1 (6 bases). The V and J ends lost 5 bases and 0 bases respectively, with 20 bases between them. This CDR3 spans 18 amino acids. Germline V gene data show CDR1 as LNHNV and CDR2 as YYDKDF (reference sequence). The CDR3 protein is CATSPKPGHLSSGNTIYF. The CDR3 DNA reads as TGTGCCACCAGCCCCAAACCGGGACACCTGAGCTCTGGAAACACCATATATTTT.

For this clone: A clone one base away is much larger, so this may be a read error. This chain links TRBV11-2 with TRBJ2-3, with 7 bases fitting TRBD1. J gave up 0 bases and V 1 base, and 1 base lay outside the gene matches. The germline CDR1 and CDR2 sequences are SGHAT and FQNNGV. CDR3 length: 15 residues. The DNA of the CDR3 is TGTGCCAGCAGCTTAGTGACAGGGAGCACAGATACGCAGTATTTT. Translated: CASSLVTGSTDTQYF. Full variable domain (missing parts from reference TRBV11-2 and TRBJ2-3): EAGVAQSPRYKIIEKRQSVAFWCNPISGHATLYWYQQILGQGPKLLIQFQNNGVVDDSQLPKDRFSAERLKGVDSTLKIQPAKLEDSAVYLCASSLVTGSTDTQYFGPGTRLTVL.

The CDR3 is CASSPGPGQSSSYTQYF. The CDR3 nucleotides read TGTGCCAGCTCACCAGGTCCGGGACAGAGTAGCAGTTATACGCAGTATTTT. The genes are TRBV18 and TRBJ2-3; 7 nucleotides align to TRBD1. The trim removed 2 bases at V and 7 bases at J, leaving 15 bases unmatched. In germline, CDR1 is KGHSH, CDR2 LQKENI. The length of the CDR3 is 17 residues.

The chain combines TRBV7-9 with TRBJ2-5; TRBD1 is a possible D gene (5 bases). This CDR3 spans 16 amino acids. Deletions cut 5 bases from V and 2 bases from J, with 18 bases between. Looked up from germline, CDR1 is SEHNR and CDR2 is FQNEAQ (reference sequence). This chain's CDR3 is CASSDPLTGIQETQYF. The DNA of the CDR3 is TGTGCCAGCAGCGATCCTCTAACAGGAATACAAGAGACCCAGTACTTC.

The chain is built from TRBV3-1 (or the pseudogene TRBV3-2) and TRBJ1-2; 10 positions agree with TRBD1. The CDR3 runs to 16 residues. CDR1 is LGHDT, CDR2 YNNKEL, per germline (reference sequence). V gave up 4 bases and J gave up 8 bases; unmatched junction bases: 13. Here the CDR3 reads CASSRTLGQGSFGYTF. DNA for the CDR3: TGTGCCAGCAGCCGGACTTTGGGACAGGGGAGCTTCGGCTACACCTTC.

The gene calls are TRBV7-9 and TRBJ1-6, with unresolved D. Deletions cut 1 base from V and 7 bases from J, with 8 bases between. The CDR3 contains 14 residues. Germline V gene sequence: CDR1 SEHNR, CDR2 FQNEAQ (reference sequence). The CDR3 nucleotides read TGTGCCAGCAGCTTAGATACGCGGAATTCACCCCTCCACTTT. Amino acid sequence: CASSLDTRNSPLHF.

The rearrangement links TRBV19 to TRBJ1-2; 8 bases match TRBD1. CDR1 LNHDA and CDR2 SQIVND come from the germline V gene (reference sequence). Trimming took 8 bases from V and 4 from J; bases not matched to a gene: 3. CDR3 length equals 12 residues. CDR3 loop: CASAGGTYGYTF. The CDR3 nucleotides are TGTGCCAGTGCAGGGGGCACCTATGGCTACACCTTC.

The CDR3, as DNA: TGTGCCAGCTCACCAACCCCCGGCCAGGGGGTGAACTATGGCTACACCTTC. Its protein is CASSPTPGQGVNYGYTF. This chain links TRBV18 with TRBJ1-2, with TRBD1 matching over 7 bases. V was clipped by 2 bases and J by 2 bases; unmatched bases: 11. Germline V gene sequence: CDR1 KGHSH, CDR2 LQKENI. The CDR3 loop spans 17 amino acids.